This passage covers 10 T cell receptor beta chains from one sample sequenced in a study of early T cells in non-severe SARS-CoV-2 infection. MiXCR, applied by TCRdb to the 5' RACE reads, yields one record per CDR3 protein. The sample has 45,000 to 55,000 distinct CDR3 sequences; 11% are singletons. The sequenced sample consisted of whole blood. These receptors were taken from an adult who was a healthcare worker with PCR-confirmed SARS-CoV-2 infection or an uninfected control (not recorded which).

This clonotype was counted between two and nine times. The chain employs TRBV25-1 and TRBJ1-6; D gene uncertain. The CDR3 sequence is 11 residues long. Germline CDR1 reads MGHDK; CDR2 reads SYGVNS. V was shortened by 6 bases and J by 12 bases, with 9 bases between the two germline ends. CDR3 nucleotides: TGTGCCAGCAGACGGGAGGGACCCCTCCACTTT. This codes for CASRREGPLHF.

This clonotype was seen only a few times. V and J are TRBV7-8 and TRBJ2-3, with D possibly being TRBD1 (6 bases). Between the trimmed V and J ends, which lost 5 bases and 5 bases, there was a span of 17 bases. The CDR3 is made up of 15 amino acids. Per germline, CDR1 SGHVS and CDR2 FQNEAQ. The DNA of the CDR3 is TGTGCCAGCAGCCCGAGGCGAGGGGGATTAGATACGCAGTATTTT. Translation gives CASSPRRGGLDTQYF. Complete variable domain (other parts from reference TRBV7-8 and TRBJ2-3): GAGVSQSPRYKVAKRGQDVALRCDPISGHVSLFWYQQALGQGPEFLTYFQNEAQLDKSGLPSDRFFAERPEGSVSTLKIQRTQQEDSAVYLCASSPRRGGLDTQYFGPGTRLTVL.

This clonotype has just a few counts. The chain joins TRBV7-9 to TRBJ2-7, with a tentative D call TRBD2 (6 bases). This CDR3 has 15 amino acids. Germline V lookup: CDR1 SEHNR, CDR2 FQNEAQ (reference sequence). V was cut by 6 bases and J by 0 bases, with 15 bases left in between. The CDR3 nucleotides are TGTGCCAGCAGTCCACAGGCGGGAAGCTCCTACGAGCAGTACTTC. It yields the protein CASSPQAGSSYEQYF. Supplemented by reference TRBV7-9 and TRBJ2-7, the full variable domain reads DTGVSQNPRHKITKRGQNVTFRCDPISEHNRLYWYRQTLGQGPEFLTYFQNEAQLEKSRLLSDRFSAERPKGSFSTLEIQRTEQGDSAMYLCASSPQAGSSYEQYFGPGTRLTVT.

At least ten counts were recorded for this clonotype. The chain is built from TRBV11-2 and TRBJ2-7, with D uncertain. This CDR3 comprises 14 residues. Germline-derived CDR1 and CDR2 are SGHAT and FQNNGV. Trimming removed 3 bases at V and 2 bases at J, with 11 bases between. For the CDR3, the DNA is TGTGCCAGCAGCTTTAACAGAGCTACCTACGAGCAGTACTTC. Residues: CASSFNRATYEQYF.

This clonotype occurred many times. The V call is TRBV2, the J call TRBJ1-5, with unresolved D. This CDR3 region has 16 residues. Germline values: CDR1 SNHLY, CDR2 FYNNEI. V was shortened by 4 bases and J by 0 bases, with 13 bases between the two germline ends. The CDR3 coding sequence is TGTGCCAGCAGTGCCTTGAGGGATATTAGCAATCAGCCCCAGCATTTT. As protein: CASSALRDISNQPQHF.

This CDR3 reads CASSRRQGGYNEQFF. CDR3 nucleotides: TGTGCCAGCAGCCGAAGACAGGGAGGGTACAATGAGCAGTTCTTC. The chain links TRBV7-9 to TRBJ2-1, with D possibly being TRBD1 or TRBD2 (7 bases each). V gave up 5 bases and J gave up 4 bases, with 15 bases separating them. This CDR3 comprises 15 residues. Per germline, CDR1 SEHNR and CDR2 FQNEAQ (reference sequence).

This sequence joins TRBV5-4 and TRBJ1-1; D is perhaps TRBD1 (6 bases). Deletions cut 5 bases from V and 0 bases from J, with 11 bases between. The CDR3 has 14 amino acids. From germline, CDR1 is SGHNT and CDR2 YYREEE (reference sequence). The CDR3 spells CASRTGSMNTEAFF. Written as DNA, the CDR3 is TGTGCCAGCAGGACAGGATCCATGAACACTGAAGCTTTCTTT.

In its sample, this clonotype was seen many times. The chain recombines TRBV7-9 with TRBJ1-2, with 7 nucleotides matching TRBD1. Trimming at V came to 5 bases and at J to 4 bases, leaving 4 bases not matched to a gene. Germline V gene sequence: CDR1 SEHNR, CDR2 FQNEAQ (reference sequence). The CDR3 covers 13 residues. The CDR3 spells CASSGQVVYGYTF. Here the CDR3 DNA reads TGTGCCAGCAGCGGACAGGTCGTCTATGGCTACACCTTC.

This clonotype was counted ten times or more. The rearrangement links TRBV20-1 to TRBJ2-5; TRBD1 is a possible D gene (6 bases). V gave up 7 bases and J gave up 1 base, with 19 bases separating them. Germline V gives CDR1 DFQATT, CDR2 SNEGSKA (reference sequence). The length of the CDR3 is 15 residues. The chain's CDR3 is CSVIDRNKGQETQYF. The CDR3 DNA reads as TGCAGTGTTATTGACAGGAATAAGGGCCAAGAGACCCAGTACTTC.

The J gene is TRBJ1-6, the V gene TRBV25-1, with D uncertain. Trimming took 6 bases from V and 8 from J, leaving 11 bases between them. The CDR3 length is 13 residues. CDR1 and CDR2 from the germline V gene are MGHDK and SYGVNS. The CDR3 loop is CASRTYGDSPLHF. In nucleotides, the CDR3 is TGTGCCAGCAGGACTTACGGGGATTCACCCCTCCACTTT.